This T cell receptor (beta chain) was observed in a study of shared clonotypes between healthy human individuals. Points on this clone: Its specificity is not known.

Regarding the study as a whole: The four-donor shared clonotypes exceeded non-shared clonotypes in generation probability, with non-shared ones scoring lower.

This table comes from immunoSEQ multiplex PCR, and its TCRdb copy is limited to in-frame clones, with some not included. The sample has roughly 1.5 million clones; approximately 98% are singletons. The ends lost 3 bases at V and 0 bases at J; junction bases unmatched: 6. Germline CDR1 and CDR2: SGHDN and FVKESK. The CDR3 sequence is 17 residues long. Input material: naive CD4+ T cells sorted from blood. The subset here: CD45RA+ positively selected. The rearrangement links TRBV14 to TRBJ2-1; 9 bases align to TRBD2. The receptor comes from a man aged 30 to 39 in good health. CDR3 sequence (DNA): TGTGCCAGCAGCCAGTGGACTAGCGCCAGCTCCTACAATGAGCAGTTCTTC. This gives the protein CASSQWTSASSYNEQFF.